This paragraph covers one T cell receptor beta chain sequence. Profiling relied on immunoSEQ multiplex PCR, and the TCRdb table lists in-frame clones only, not all of them. In the table there are under 200,000 clones, around 83% of which are singletons. V lost 5 bases, J lost 5 bases, and 13 bases lay in between. Germline V gene data show CDR1 as KGHDR and CDR2 as SFDVKD. There are 14 residues in the CDR3. This entry comes from a study of blood T cell repertoires in COVID-19. Study as a whole: PBMCs, B-cell-depleted T cells, or T cells were the source of the cDNA or gDNA that made up the material.

The sample consisted of PBMCs or T cells enriched from blood (not recorded which). The genes are TRBV24-1 and TRBJ2-3, with D possibly TRBD1 on 5 matching bases. The receptor's source is a woman aged 40 to 50 in a cohort exposed to, infected with or recovered from COVID-19 (not recorded which). The CDR3 sequence is CATSGRREIDTQYF. CDR3 sequence (DNA): TGTGCCACCAGTGGCCGCAGGGAAATAGATACGCAGTATTTT.